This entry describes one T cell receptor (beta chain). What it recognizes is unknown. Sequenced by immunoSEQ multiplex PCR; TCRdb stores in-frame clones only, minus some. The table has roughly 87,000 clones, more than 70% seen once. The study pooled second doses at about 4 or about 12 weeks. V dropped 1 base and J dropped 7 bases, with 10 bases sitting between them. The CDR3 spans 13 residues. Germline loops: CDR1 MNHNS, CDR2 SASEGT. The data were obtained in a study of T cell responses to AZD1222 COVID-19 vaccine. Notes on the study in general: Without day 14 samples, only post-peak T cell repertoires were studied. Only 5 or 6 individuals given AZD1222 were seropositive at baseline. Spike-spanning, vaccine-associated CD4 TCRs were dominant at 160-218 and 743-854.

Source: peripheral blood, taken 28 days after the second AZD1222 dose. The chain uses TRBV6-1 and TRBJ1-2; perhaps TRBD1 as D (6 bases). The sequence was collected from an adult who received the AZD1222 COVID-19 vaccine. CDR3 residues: CASSEVTGFGYTF. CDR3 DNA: TGTGCCAGCAGTGAAGTCACAGGGTTTGGCTACACCTTC.